The 32 T cell receptor beta chains given below trace back to one sample, sequenced in a study of PD-1 blockade in mismatch repair-deficient tumors. Profiling relied on immunoSEQ multiplex PCR, and the TCRdb table lists in-frame clones only, not all of them. The table lists 60,000 to 70,000 clones, approximately 88% of them singletons. The sample in question was peripheral blood, obtained 52 weeks after starting pembrolizumab. The receptors were gathered from an adult with mismatch repair-deficient cancer.

The rearrangement joins TRBV14 to TRBJ2-5; D remains unclear. CDR1 is SGHDN and CDR2 is FVKESK in the germline V gene. With 3 bases removed from V and 1 base from J, the gap between germline ends came to 12 bases. CDR3 length: 15 residues. In nucleotides, the CDR3 is TGTGCCAGCAGCCACCGTCCGGTGCCCCAAGAGACCCAGTACTTC. Its translation: CASSHRPVPQETQYF.

This chain links TRBV4-1 with TRBJ2-7; 10 bases are shared with TRBD1. The CDR3 runs to 15 residues. J gave up 2 bases and V 4 bases, and 5 bases lay outside the gene matches. CDR1 is MGHRA and CDR2 is YSYEKL in the germline V gene. This CDR3 reads CASSLGQGGTYEQYF. The CDR3 DNA reads TGCGCCAGCAGCCTAGGACAGGGGGGAACCTACGAGCAGTACTTC.

The chain combines TRBV9 with TRBJ2-7; D might be TRBD2 (5 bases). The germline gives CDR1 SGDLS, CDR2 YYNGEE. The ends were cut back, 3 bases at V and 0 bases at J, with 13 bases in the middle. The CDR3 has 15 residues. The DNA for the CDR3 is TGTGCCAGCAGCGCGGGGTATGACTTCTCCTACGAGCAGTACTTC. Translating it yields CASSAGYDFSYEQYF. Full variable domain (remainder filled in from reference TRBV9 and TRBJ2-7): DSGVTQTPKHLITATGQRVTLRCSPRSGDLSVYWYQQSLDQGLQFLIQYYNGEERAKGNILERFSAQQFPDLHSELNLSSLELGDSALYFCASSAGYDFSYEQYFGPGTRLTVT.

This rearrangement joins TRBV9 to TRBJ2-7; tentative D call: TRBD1 (6 bases). Germline V lookup: CDR1 SGDLS, CDR2 YYNGEE. V was pared by 0 bases and J by 1 base, with 11 bases between. The CDR3 runs 15 residues. This CDR3 reads CASSVEVTGSYEQYF. CDR3 nucleotides: TGTGCCAGCAGCGTAGAAGTTACAGGGTCCTACGAGCAGTACTTC.

In nucleotides, the CDR3 is TGTGCCAGCAGCCCTGGGACCGGGGATTCTCAGCCCCAGCATTTT. Residues: CASSPGTGDSQPQHF. The chain couples TRBV7-9 to TRBJ1-5; tentative D call: TRBD1 (5 bases). Trimming shortened V by 5 bases and J by 6 bases, and 17 bases separated the two germline ends. Germline V gives CDR1 SEHNR, CDR2 FQNEAQ (reference sequence). CDR3 size: 15 residues.

The rearrangement links TRBV4-1 to TRBJ2-6, with D possibly TRBD2 on 6 matching bases. Trimming cost V 1 base and J 3 bases, with 10 bases left between them. Germline V CDR1 and CDR2: MGHRA, YSYEKL. The CDR3 contains 16 residues. The CDR3 nucleotides are TGCGCCAGCAGCCAAGTTGGCGGGGTTGGGGCCAACGTCCTGACTTTC. Protein product: CASSQVGGVGANVLTF.

This sequence joins TRBV19 and TRBJ2-1; D remains ambiguous. The CDR3 has 13 amino acids. Germline-derived CDR1 and CDR2 are LNHDA and SQIVND (reference sequence). With 3 bases removed from V and 5 bases from J, the gap between germline ends came to 8 bases. CDR3 amino acids: CASSISGDNEQFF. CDR3 sequence (DNA): TGTGCCAGTAGTATTTCGGGTGACAATGAGCAGTTCTTC. The full variable domain, its missing parts supplied by reference TRBV19 and TRBJ2-1, is DGGITQSPKYLFRKEGQNVTLSCEQNLNHDAMYWYRQDPGQGLRLIYYSQIVNDFQKGDIAEGYSVSREKKESFPLTVTSAQKNPTAFYLCASSISGDNEQFFGPGTRLTVL.

The chain employs TRBV13 and TRBJ2-6, with 9 bases identical to TRBD1. V shed 2 bases and J 0 bases; nucleotides not matched to a gene: 2. Germline lookup yields CDR1 PRHDT and CDR2 FYEKMQ (reference sequence). The CDR3 length is 17 residues. The CDR3 coding sequence is TGTGCCAGCAGCTTATGGACAGGGGTCTCTGGGGCCAACGTCCTGACTTTC. This gives the protein CASSLWTGVSGANVLTF.

This sequence joins TRBV20-1 and TRBJ2-5, with D uncertain. The CDR3 spans 11 residues. Germline loops: CDR1 DFQATT, CDR2 SNEGSKA (reference sequence). Trimming removed 3 bases at V and 5 bases at J, with 7 bases between. The CDR3 region is CSARLSETQYF. CDR3 nucleotides: TGCAGTGCTAGGTTGTCCGAGACCCAGTACTTC.

The chain couples TRBV6-1 to TRBJ2-1; 7 bases map to TRBD1. The CDR3 covers 14 residues. Germline assignment: CDR1 MNHNS and CDR2 SASEGT. V gave up 3 bases and J gave up 4 bases; unmatched junction bases: 3. CDR3 sequence (DNA): TGTGCCAGCAGTGAGGGGACAGTTTACAATGAGCAGTTCTTC. Protein sequence: CASSEGTVYNEQFF.

The chain carries TRBV5-1 and TRBJ2-1; TRBD2 matches at 14 bases. Losses at the gene ends were 0 bases for V and 9 bases for J; bases not matched to a gene: 2. The CDR3 has 15 amino acids. The germline CDR1 and CDR2 sequences are SGHRS and YFSETQ. The CDR3 nucleotides are TGCGCCAGCAGCTTGGCCGGACTAGCGGGGGGTGAGCAGTTCTTC. This encodes CASSLAGLAGGEQFF. The entire variable domain, with the rest obtained from reference TRBV5-1 and TRBJ2-1, is as follows: KAGVTQTPRYLIKTRGQQVTLSCSPISGHRSVSWYQQTPGQGLQFLFEYFSETQRNKGNFPGRFSGRQFSNSRSEMNVSTLELGDSALYLCASSLAGLAGGEQFFGPGTRLTVL.

V gene TRBV6-5 combines with J gene TRBJ2-2, with 7 bases aligning to TRBD1. Losses at the gene ends were 6 bases for V and 5 bases for J; bases not matched to a gene: 9. CDR3 length: 15 residues. Germline V gene lookup returns CDR1 MNHEY and CDR2 SVGAGI. CDR3 region: CASSPEGAWTGELFF. CDR3 DNA sequence: TGTGCCAGCAGCCCTGAGGGGGCGTGGACCGGGGAGCTGTTTTTT.

The CDR3 region is CASSYRTEEKETQYF. The CDR3, as DNA: TGCGCCAGCAGCTACCGGACAGAGGAAAAAGAGACCCAGTACTTC. V is TRBV5-1 and J is TRBJ2-5, with D possibly being TRBD1 (6 bases). The V and J ends lost 3 bases and 3 bases respectively, with 15 bases between them. In germline, CDR1 is SGHRS, CDR2 YFSETQ. CDR3 length: 15 amino acids. Filled out from reference TRBV5-1 and TRBJ2-5, the complete variable domain reads KAGVTQTPRYLIKTRGQQVTLSCSPISGHRSVSWYQQTPGQGLQFLFEYFSETQRNKGNFPGRFSGRQFSNSRSEMNVSTLELGDSALYLCASSYRTEEKETQYFGPGTRLLVL.

The rearrangement uses TRBV27 and TRBJ1-1, with a tentative D call TRBD1 (5 bases). V was pared by 6 bases and J by 1 base, with 15 bases between. From germline, CDR1 is MNHEY and CDR2 SMNVEV (reference sequence). This CDR3 contains 15 residues. The CDR3, as DNA: TGTGCCAGCAGCCTAATGTCCAGGGCGAACACTGAAGCTTTCTTT. This encodes CASSLMSRANTEAFF.

The chain couples TRBV30 to TRBJ2-2, with 9 bases matching TRBD2. The CDR3 loop spans 19 amino acids. V was clipped by 1 base and J by 1 base; unmatched bases: 13. Germline lookup yields CDR1 GTSNPN and CDR2 SVGIG (reference sequence). CDR3 region: CAWSARAGTSYLNTGELFF. The DNA for the CDR3 is TGTGCCTGGAGTGCGAGGGCCGGGACTAGCTACTTGAACACCGGGGAGCTGTTTTTT.

The rearrangement joins TRBV29-1 to TRBJ1-3; D is possibly TRBD1 (5 bases). V was pared by 6 bases and J by 0 bases, with 21 bases between. CDR3 length: 17 residues. CDR1 is SQVTM and CDR2 is ANQGSEA in the germline V gene. The CDR3 loop is CSVVINKDGHSGNTIYF. The CDR3 coding sequence is TGCAGCGTGGTTATTAACAAGGACGGACACTCTGGAAACACCATATATTTT.

The chain combines TRBV5-4 with TRBJ1-4; D is possibly TRBD1 (5 bases). There are 14 residues in the CDR3. The V gene's germline CDR1 is SGHNT and CDR2 YYREEE (reference sequence). V lost 1 base and J lost 6, with 10 bases in between. CDR3 sequence reads: CASSLWSGDEKLFF. The CDR3 DNA reads as TGTGCCAGCAGCTTGTGGTCGGGGGATGAAAAACTGTTTTTT. Combining the CDR3 with reference TRBV5-4 and TRBJ1-4 gives the whole variable domain ETGVTQSPTHLIKTRGQQVTLRCSSQSGHNTVSWYQQALGQGPQFIFQYYREEENGRGNFPPRFSGLQFPNYSSELNVNALELDDSALYLCASSLWSGDEKLFFGSGTQLSVL.

This clone appeared once. The rearrangement links TRBV7-2 to TRBJ2-5; 10 bases fit TRBD2. The CDR3 length is 15 residues. The ends lost 6 bases at V and 5 bases at J; junction bases unmatched: 9. The V gene's germline CDR1 is SGHTA and CDR2 FQGNSA. CDR3 nucleotide sequence: TGTGCCAGCAGTAGGGGGGGGACTAGCGAGGAGACCCAGTACTTC. Protein product: CASSRGGTSEETQYF.

The rearrangement uses TRBV25-1 and TRBJ1-5, with D uncertain. The CDR3 has 13 residues. Between the trimmed V and J ends, which lost 5 bases and 0 bases, there was a span of 5 bases. CDR1 and CDR2 (germline): MGHDK, SYGVNS. Here the CDR3 reads CASSSLSNQPQHF. CDR3 nucleotides: TGTGCCAGCAGTTCACTTAGCAATCAGCCCCAGCATTTT. Full variable domain (outside the CDR3, taken from reference TRBV25-1 and TRBJ1-5): EADIYQTPRYLVIGTGKKITLECSQTMGHDKMYWYQQDPGMELHLIHYSYGVNSTEKGDLSSESTVSRIRTEHFPLTLESARPSHTSQYLCASSSLSNQPQHFGDGTRLSIL.

CDR3 in amino acids: CASSYPSGSDTQYF. The CDR3 DNA sequence: TGTGCCAGCAGTTACCCTAGCGGGAGCGATACGCAGTATTTT. This chain uses TRBV6-6 with TRBJ2-3; 10 bases align to TRBD2. CDR3 length: 14 residues. J gave up 6 bases and V 2 bases, and 2 bases lay outside the gene matches. Germline CDR1 is MNHNY and CDR2 is SVGAGI (reference sequence).

V and J are TRBV13 and TRBJ1-1; no definite D call. Germline CDR1 and CDR2: PRHDT and FYEKMQ (reference sequence). The CDR3 spans 15 residues. Trimming removed 2 bases at V and 4 bases at J, with 14 bases between. The CDR3 is CASSLKRGEATEAFF. The CDR3 bases are TGTGCCAGCAGCTTAAAGCGCGGGGAAGCCACTGAAGCTTTCTTT. Using reference TRBV13 and TRBJ1-1 for the parts outside the CDR3, the full variable domain is AAGVIQSPRHLIKEKRETATLKCYPIPRHDTVYWYQQGPGQDPQFLISFYEKMQSDKGSIPDRFSAQQFSDYHSELNMSSLELGDSALYFCASSLKRGEATEAFFGQGTRLTVV.

The rearrangement uses TRBV5-8 and TRBJ2-5; TRBD2 aligns across 8 bases. This CDR3 is 16 amino acids long. Germline CDR1 and CDR2: SGHTS and YDEGEE. V was pared by 0 bases and J by 5 bases, with 9 bases of the junction left unmatched. In DNA form, the CDR3 reads TGTGCCAGCAGCTTGGGACGGGAGGGCATCAGGGAGACCCAGTACTTC. Translation: CASSLGREGIRETQYF.

The J gene is TRBJ2-7, the V gene TRBV7-6, with 10 nucleotides matching TRBD2. With V trimmed by 2 bases and J by 1 base, 5 bases remained unmatched. The CDR3 loop spans 16 amino acids. Germline lookup yields CDR1 SGHVS and CDR2 FNYEAQ. CDR3 loop: CASSLSASGGSYEQYF. The CDR3 coding sequence is TGTGCCAGCAGCTTATCTGCTAGCGGGGGATCCTACGAGCAGTACTTC.

The chain combines TRBV5-5 with TRBJ2-1, with 7 bases matching TRBD2. V shed 4 bases, J shed 10 bases, and the junction held 14 bases outside the gene matches. The CDR3 is 15 amino acids. The germline gives CDR1 SGHKS, CDR2 YYEKEE (reference sequence). The DNA for the CDR3 is TGTGCCAGCAGCATATTTAGCGGGCCCCCGGAGGAGCAGTTCTTC. Its translation is CASSIFSGPPEEQFF.

The rearrangement joins TRBV4-3 to TRBJ2-3; 7 nucleotides line up with TRBD2. Trimming at V came to 1 base and at J to 2 bases, leaving 12 bases not matched to a gene. The CDR3 covers 18 residues. Germline V gene lookup returns CDR1 LGHNA and CDR2 YSLEER. In DNA, the CDR3 is TGCGCCAGCAGCCAAGCCCCGCGGGGGAGGTGGAACACAGATACGCAGTATTTT. It yields the protein CASSQAPRGRWNTDTQYF.

The chain has TRBV29-1 and TRBJ2-1, with 12 positions matching TRBD2. The CDR3 spans 15 residues. V was pared by 2 bases and J by 8 bases, with 7 bases of the junction left unmatched. Per the germline V gene, CDR1 is SQVTM and CDR2 is ANQGSEA. The CDR3 DNA is TGCAGCGTTGAACCGACTAGCGGGAGTCCCTATGAGCAGTTCTTC. Translating it yields CSVEPTSGSPYEQFF.

The gene calls are TRBV6-1 and TRBJ2-5; D call uncertain. Germline V gene sequence: CDR1 MNHNS, CDR2 SASEGT. V lost 7 bases, J lost 2 bases, and 2 bases lay in between. CDR3 length equals 10 residues. The DNA of the CDR3 is TGTGCCAGCAAACAAGAGACCCAGTACTTC. As protein: CASKQETQYF.

V and J are TRBV7-9 and TRBJ1-5, with 9 bases fitting TRBD1. The CDR3 consists of 14 residues. The germline CDR1 and CDR2 sequences are SEHNR and FQNEAQ (reference sequence). The V and J ends lost 3 bases and 7 bases, in that order; junction bases with no gene match: 4. The CDR3 is CASSLRDRVQPQHF. Written as DNA, the CDR3 is TGTGCCAGCAGCTTGAGGGACAGGGTACAGCCCCAGCATTTT.

This sequence joins TRBV7-2 and TRBJ2-5, with D hard to call. Trimming stripped 4 bases from V and 6 bases from J, with 18 bases between. Germline V lookup: CDR1 SGHTA, CDR2 FQGNSA. The CDR3 covers 15 residues. CDR3 in amino acids: CASSSKASTKKTQYF. In nucleotides, the CDR3 is TGTGCCAGCAGCTCAAAGGCCAGTACCAAGAAGACCCAGTACTTC.

The CDR3 nucleotides are TGCAGCGTGGACAGAACCGCGACAGGGGAAGCAGAGACCCAGTACTTC. The encoded protein is CSVDRTATGEAETQYF. V is TRBV29-1 and J is TRBJ2-5; 8 positions agree with TRBD1. Germline trimming cut 6 bases from V and 4 bases from J; bases unmatched to any gene: 16. Looked up from germline, CDR1 is SQVTM and CDR2 is ANQGSEA. The CDR3 loop spans 16 amino acids. Together with reference TRBV29-1 and TRBJ2-5, the CDR3 gives the full variable domain: SAVISQKPSRDICQRGTSLTIQCQVDSQVTMMFWYRQQPGQSLTLIATANQGSEATYESGFVIDKFPISRPNLTFSTLTVSNMSPEDSSIYLCSVDRTATGEAETQYFGPGTRLLVL.

The genes are TRBV27 and TRBJ1-5; 8 nucleotides agree with TRBD1. CDR1 is MNHEY and CDR2 is SMNVEV in the germline V gene (reference sequence). V lost 5 bases to trimming and J lost 4 bases; unmatched junction nucleotides: 7. The CDR3 totals 15 residues. The CDR3 region has the DNA TGTGCCAGCAGTCTTACAGGGGGATGGAATCAGCCCCAGCATTTT. Its protein product is CASSLTGGWNQPQHF.

The CDR3 is CASSQGMVLRGSGANVLTF. The DNA for the CDR3 is TGCGCCAGCAGCCAAGGTATGGTTTTGAGGGGTTCTGGGGCCAACGTCCTGACTTTC. V usage is TRBV4-1 and J usage is TRBJ2-6; D assignment may be TRBD1 or TRBD2 (5 bases each). The CDR3 is made up of 19 amino acids. The germline V gene encodes CDR1 MGHRA and CDR2 YSYEKL. Trimming cost V 1 base and J 1 base, with 17 bases left between them.